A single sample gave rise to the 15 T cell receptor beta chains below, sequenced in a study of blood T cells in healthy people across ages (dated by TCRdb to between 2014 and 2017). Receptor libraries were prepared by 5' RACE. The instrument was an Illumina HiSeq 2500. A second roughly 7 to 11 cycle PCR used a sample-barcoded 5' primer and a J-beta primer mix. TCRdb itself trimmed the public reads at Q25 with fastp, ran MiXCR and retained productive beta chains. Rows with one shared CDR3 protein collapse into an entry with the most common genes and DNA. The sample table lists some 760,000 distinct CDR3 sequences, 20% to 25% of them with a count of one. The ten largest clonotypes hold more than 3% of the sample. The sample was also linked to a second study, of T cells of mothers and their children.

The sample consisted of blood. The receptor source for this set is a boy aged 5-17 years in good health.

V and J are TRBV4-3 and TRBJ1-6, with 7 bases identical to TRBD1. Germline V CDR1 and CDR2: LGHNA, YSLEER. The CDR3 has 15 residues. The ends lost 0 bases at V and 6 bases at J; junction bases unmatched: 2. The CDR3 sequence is CASSQDYRGNSPLHF. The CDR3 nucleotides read TGCGCCAGCAGCCAAGACTACAGGGGTAATTCACCCCTCCACTTT.

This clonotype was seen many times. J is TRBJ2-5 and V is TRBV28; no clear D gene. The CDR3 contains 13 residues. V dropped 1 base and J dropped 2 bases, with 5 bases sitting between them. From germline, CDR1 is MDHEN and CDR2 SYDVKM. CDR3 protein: CASSLSEQETQYF. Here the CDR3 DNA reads TGTGCCAGCAGTTTATCGGAACAAGAGACCCAGTACTTC.

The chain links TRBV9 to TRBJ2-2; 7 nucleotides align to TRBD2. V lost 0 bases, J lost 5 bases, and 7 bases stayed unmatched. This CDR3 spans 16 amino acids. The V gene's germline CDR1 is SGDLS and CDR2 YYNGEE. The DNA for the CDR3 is TGTGCCAGCAGCGTAGCGGGCGGGACTAAAACCGGGGAGCTGTTTTTT. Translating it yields CASSVAGGTKTGELFF. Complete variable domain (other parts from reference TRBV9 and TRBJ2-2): DSGVTQTPKHLITATGQRVTLRCSPRSGDLSVYWYQQSLDQGLQFLIQYYNGEERAKGNILERFSAQQFPDLHSELNLSSLELGDSALYFCASSVAGGTKTGELFFGEGSRLTVL.

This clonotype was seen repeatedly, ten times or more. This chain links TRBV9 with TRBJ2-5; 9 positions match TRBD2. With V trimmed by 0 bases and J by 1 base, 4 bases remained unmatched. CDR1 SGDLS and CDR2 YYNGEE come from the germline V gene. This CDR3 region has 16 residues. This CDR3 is CASSVVGSGSQETQYF. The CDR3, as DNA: TGTGCCAGCAGCGTAGTTGGTAGCGGGAGCCAAGAGACCCAGTACTTC.

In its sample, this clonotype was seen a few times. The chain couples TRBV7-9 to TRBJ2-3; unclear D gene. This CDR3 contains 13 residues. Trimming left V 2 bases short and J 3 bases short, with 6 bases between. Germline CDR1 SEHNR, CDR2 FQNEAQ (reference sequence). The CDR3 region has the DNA TGTGCCAGCAGCTTAATCTGGACAGATACGCAGTATTTT. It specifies CASSLIWTDTQYF.

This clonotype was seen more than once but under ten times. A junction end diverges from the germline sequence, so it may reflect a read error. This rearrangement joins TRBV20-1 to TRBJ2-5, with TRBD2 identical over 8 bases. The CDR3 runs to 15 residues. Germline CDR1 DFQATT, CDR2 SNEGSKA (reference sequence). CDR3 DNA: TGCAGTACTAGAGATCTTCCCGGGGGGGCGGAGACCCAGTACTTC. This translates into CSTRDLPGGAETQYF.

The CDR3 loop reads CASSWTGGGDEKLFF. In nucleotides, the CDR3 is TGCGCCAGCTCGTGGACAGGGGGAGGGGATGAAAAACTGTTTTTT. The J gene is TRBJ1-4, the V gene TRBV4-1; 10 positions match TRBD1. The CDR3 loop spans 15 amino acids. The V gene's germline CDR1 is MGHRA and CDR2 YSYEKL. Trimming removed 8 bases from V and 6 bases from J; junction bases left unmatched: 9.

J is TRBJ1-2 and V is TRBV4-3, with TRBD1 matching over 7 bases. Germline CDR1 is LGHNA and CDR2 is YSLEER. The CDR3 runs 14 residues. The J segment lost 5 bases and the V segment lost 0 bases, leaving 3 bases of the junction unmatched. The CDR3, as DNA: TGCGCCAGCAGCCAAGACCGGACAGGTTATGGCTACACCTTC. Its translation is CASSQDRTGYGYTF.

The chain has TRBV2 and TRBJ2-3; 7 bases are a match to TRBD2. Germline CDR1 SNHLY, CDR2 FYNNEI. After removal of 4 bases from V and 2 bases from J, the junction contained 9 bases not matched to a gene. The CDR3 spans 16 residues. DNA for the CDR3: TGTGCCAGCAGTGTCGGACTAGTTCTCACCACAGATACGCAGTATTTT. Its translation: CASSVGLVLTTDTQYF.

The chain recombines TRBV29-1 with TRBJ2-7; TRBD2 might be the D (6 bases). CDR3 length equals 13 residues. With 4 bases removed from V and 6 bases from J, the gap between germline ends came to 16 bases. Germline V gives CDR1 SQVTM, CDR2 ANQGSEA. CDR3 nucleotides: TGCAGCGTTGGTCCGACTAGTATAGCCGAGCAGTACTTC. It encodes CSVGPTSIAEQYF.

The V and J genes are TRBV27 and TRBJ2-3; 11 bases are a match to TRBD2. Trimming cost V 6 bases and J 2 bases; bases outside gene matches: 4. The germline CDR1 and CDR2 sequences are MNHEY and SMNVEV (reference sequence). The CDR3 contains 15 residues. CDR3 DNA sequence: TGTGCCAGCAGAACTAGCGGGGGAAACACAGATACGCAGTATTTT. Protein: CASRTSGGNTDTQYF.

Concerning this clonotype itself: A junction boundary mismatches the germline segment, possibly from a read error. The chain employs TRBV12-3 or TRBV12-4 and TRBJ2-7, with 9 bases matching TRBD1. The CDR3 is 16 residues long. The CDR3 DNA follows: TGTGCCAGCAGTTTAGCGCTCACAGGGGGCACGTACGAGCAGAACTTC. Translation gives CASSLALTGGTYEQNF.

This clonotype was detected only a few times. The DNA for the CDR3 is TGTGCCAGCTCACCACTGCAACTAGCGGGGGGATACAATGAGCAGTTCTTC. Translation gives CASSPLQLAGGYNEQFF. The V and J genes are TRBV18 and TRBJ2-1, with 12 bases aligning to TRBD2. Germline V gives CDR1 KGHSH, CDR2 LQKENI. The CDR3 is 17 amino acids. V trimming: 1 base; J trimming: 4 bases; junction bases outside the gene matches: 5.

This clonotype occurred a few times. CDR3 amino acids: CASRRGNGANVLTF. DNA of the CDR3: TGTGCCAGCAGAAGGGGTAATGGGGCCAACGTCCTGACTTTC. The chain carries TRBV12-3 or TRBV12-4 and TRBJ2-6, with TRBD1 as a possible D gene (5 bases). The CDR3 totals 14 residues. V gave up 6 bases and J gave up 3 bases, with 9 bases separating them.

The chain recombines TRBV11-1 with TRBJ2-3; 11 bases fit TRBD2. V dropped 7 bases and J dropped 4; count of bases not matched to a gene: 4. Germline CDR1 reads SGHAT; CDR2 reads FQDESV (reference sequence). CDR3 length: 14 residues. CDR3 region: CASTPGLAADTQYF. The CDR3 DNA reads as TGTGCCAGCACGCCGGGACTAGCGGCAGATACGCAGTATTTT.